The 26 T cell receptor beta chains reported below all come from one sample, sequenced in a study of persistence of HIV-infected CD4 T cells. The libraries were made with immunoSEQ version 4 in survey mode. Generated by immunoSEQ multiplex PCR, the TCRdb table keeps only in-frame clones and is missing some. Among roughly 32,000 clones, 80% to 90% were seen once, and the ten largest hold roughly 0.9%. These receptors' antigens are unknown. The stimulus was lysate of CMV-infected fibroblasts, approximately 9.7 ug/mL. Memory cells lacking CD40L and CD69 with high CD45RO were sorted. Sample: CD4+ T cells sorted from PBMCs after approximately 20-hour stimulation, taken from a patient who received antiretroviral therapy. The receptors derive from an adult man with HIV who was CMV-seropositive.

V usage is TRBV21-1 and J usage is TRBJ2-7; the tabulated D call, TRBD1, remains unverified against the DNA. TRBV21-1 constitutes a pseudogene. The CDR3 loop spans 15 amino acids. DNA of the CDR3: TGTGCCAGCAGCAAAAAGAGGGACAACTCCTACGAGCAGTACTTC. Its translation is CASSKKRDNSYEQYF.

This chain joins TRBV6-5 and TRBJ2-1, with 8 bases that match TRBD2. Germline V gene sequence: CDR1 MNHEY, CDR2 SVGAGI. V lost 5 bases and J lost 9; bases outside the gene matches: 6. CDR3 size: 13 residues. The CDR3 region is CASSSRGGGEQFF. For the CDR3, the DNA is TGTGCCAGCAGTAGCCGGGGGGGAGGTGAGCAGTTCTTC.

The chain couples TRBV6-6 to TRBJ2-2; D is tentatively TRBD1 or TRBD2 (5 bases each). The length of the CDR3 is 15 residues. V lost 2 bases and J 3 bases, leaving 10 bases between the germline ends. In germline, CDR1 is MNHNY, CDR2 SVGAGI (reference sequence). CDR3 sequence: CASSYLGRHTGELFF. The CDR3 nucleotides read TGTGCCAGCAGTTACCTGGGACGGCACACCGGGGAGCTGTTTTTT.

The chain couples TRBV3-1 (or the pseudogene TRBV3-2) to TRBJ1-2, with TRBD1 matching over 10 bases. The J segment lost 6 bases and the V segment lost 3 bases, leaving 13 bases of the junction unmatched. Germline assignment: CDR1 LGHDT and CDR2 YNNKEL (reference sequence). CDR3 size: 17 residues. CDR3 sequence (DNA): TGTGCCAGCAGCCAGGGGACAGGGGTGTTGATCGGTAATGGCTACACCTTC. This gives the protein CASSQGTGVLIGNGYTF.

This rearrangement joins TRBV4-2 to TRBJ2-5, with a tentative D call TRBD1 (8 bases). Germline CDR1 LGHNA, CDR2 YNFKEQ. The CDR3 extends over 19 amino acids. Between the trimmed V and J ends, which lost 0 bases and 9 bases, there was a span of 29 bases. The CDR3: CASSQDGLGEGAQGAAQYF. CDR3 coding DNA: TGTGCCAGCAGCCAAGATGGCCTTGGGGAGGGGGCGCAGGGGGCGGCCCAGTACTTC.

This clone was found a few times. This sequence joins TRBV6-5 and TRBJ2-3; TRBD2 matches 11 bases. This CDR3 has 15 amino acids. From germline, CDR1 is MNHEY and CDR2 SVGAGI. V trimming: 7 bases; J trimming: 6 bases; junction bases outside the gene matches: 9. The CDR3 DNA sequence: TGTGCCAGCATTTCTAGCGGGGGGCGGGCTGATACGCAGTATTTT. Its translation: CASISSGGRADTQYF.

The V and J genes are TRBV15 and TRBJ1-4; the D is unclear. Germline CDR1 and CDR2: LNHNV and YYDKDF (reference sequence). The CDR3 is made up of 13 amino acids. V dropped 8 bases and J dropped 5 bases, with 12 bases sitting between them. The CDR3 here is CATRWGLNEKLFF. The CDR3 bases are TGTGCCACCCGATGGGGATTGAATGAAAAACTGTTTTTT.

The chain uses TRBV7-8 and TRBJ2-1; D is possibly TRBD2 (6 bases). Germline V lookup: CDR1 SGHVS, CDR2 FQNEAQ. This CDR3 is 16 amino acids long. Trimming took off 4 bases at V and 3 bases at J, with 16 bases between the two ends. CDR3 loop: CASSSAVWGVYNEQFF. Written as DNA, the CDR3 is TGTGCCAGCAGCTCCGCAGTGTGGGGGGTCTACAATGAGCAGTTCTTC.

This chain uses TRBV6-4 with TRBJ2-1; TRBD1 aligns across 9 bases. CDR1 is MRHNA and CDR2 is SNTAGT in the germline V gene. The junction had 6 bases not matched to a gene; V was cut back by 3 bases and J by 6 bases. This CDR3 has 15 residues. This chain's CDR3 is CASSDEGQGGNEQFF. CDR3 bases: TGTGCCAGCAGTGATGAGGGACAGGGAGGCAATGAGCAGTTCTTC.

The chain carries TRBV6-1 and TRBJ2-7, with 10 bases matching TRBD1. Germline CDR1 is MNHNS and CDR2 is SASEGT. The ends lost 6 bases at V and 5 bases at J; junction bases unmatched: 7. This CDR3 has 14 residues. The CDR3 spells CASRYPGQGNEQYF. For the CDR3, the DNA is TGTGCCAGCAGGTATCCGGGACAGGGGAACGAGCAGTACTTC.

The rearrangement links TRBV9 to TRBJ2-5; the D is unclear. The CDR3 spans 15 residues. V was cut by 0 bases and J by 5 bases, with 14 bases left in between. Per the germline V gene, CDR1 is SGDLS and CDR2 is YYNGEE. CDR3 sequence reads: CASSVAGSMRETQYF. CDR3 in DNA: TGTGCCAGCAGCGTAGCTGGCAGTATGCGGGAGACCCAGTACTTC. Full variable domain (missing parts from reference TRBV9 and TRBJ2-5): DSGVTQTPKHLITATGQRVTLRCSPRSGDLSVYWYQQSLDQGLQFLIQYYNGEERAKGNILERFSAQQFPDLHSELNLSSLELGDSALYFCASSVAGSMRETQYFGPGTRLLVL.

Worth noting for this clone: Sequence at one end of the junction differs from germline and may be a read error. The genes are TRBV7-8 and TRBJ2-6; D gene unclear. This CDR3 spans 15 amino acids. Germline V gives CDR1 SGHVS, CDR2 FQNEAQ. The CDR3 loop is CASRLGFSGANVLTF. The CDR3 DNA reads TGTGCCAGCAGGTTAGGGTTCTCTGGGGCCAACGTCCTGACTTTC.

The rearrangement uses TRBV5-6 and TRBJ2-6; D perhaps matches TRBD2 (5 bases). CDR1 SGHDT and CDR2 YYEEEE come from the germline V gene. V gave up 5 bases and J gave up 0 bases, with 15 bases separating them. The CDR3 loop spans 17 amino acids. CDR3 loop: CASRTEEYFSGANVLTF. The CDR3 nucleotides are TGTGCCAGCAGAACGGAGGAATATTTCTCTGGGGCCAACGTCCTGACTTTC.

V is TRBV7-2 and J is TRBJ1-2; no firm D call. The V end was cut by 1 base, the J end by 0 bases, with 18 bases between. The germline gives CDR1 SGHTA, CDR2 FQGNSA. The CDR3 loop spans 18 amino acids. The CDR3 nucleotides read TGTGCCAGCAGCTTAGACCGGAACCCTGGGCGGACTAACTATGGCTACACCTTC. Protein: CASSLDRNPGRTNYGYTF.

This clone was seen a single time. The junction does not match germline at one end; this may be a read error. The genes are TRBV7-7 and TRBJ2-2; 8 nucleotides line up with TRBD1. CDR3 length: 15 residues. Germline CDR1 SSHAT, CDR2 FNYEAQ (reference sequence). Here the CDR3 reads CASSLGTGNTGELFF. The CDR3 DNA sequence: TGTGCTAGCAGCTTGGGGACAGGGAACACCGGGGAGCTGTTTTTT.

This chain joins TRBV10-3 and TRBJ2-7, with a weak D call TRBD1 (6 bases). V lost 0 bases and J lost 1, with 13 bases in between. Germline V gene sequence: CDR1 ENHRY, CDR2 SYGVKD. CDR3 length: 16 residues. CDR3 loop: CAISESVWTASYEQYF. DNA for the CDR3: TGTGCCATCAGTGAGTCGGTTTGGACAGCTTCCTACGAGCAGTACTTC.

This rearrangement joins TRBV18 to TRBJ1-4; D is uncertain. Trimming took off 3 bases at V and 8 bases at J, with 7 bases between the two ends. The germline gives CDR1 KGHSH, CDR2 LQKENI. The CDR3 contains 12 residues. Here the CDR3 DNA reads TGTGCCAGCTCACCCGGACCGGAAAAACTGTTTTTT. Translation gives CASSPGPEKLFF.

The CDR3 loop reads CASSPGQVTHYEQYF. The CDR3 DNA reads as TGTGCCAGCAGTCCCGGACAGGTAACGCACTACGAGCAGTACTTC. The gene calls are TRBV27 and TRBJ2-7, with 7 bases identical to TRBD1. CDR1 is MNHEY, CDR2 SMNVEV, per germline (reference sequence). The CDR3 extends over 15 amino acids. V lost 5 bases to trimming and J lost 3 bases; unmatched junction nucleotides: 10.

V and J are TRBV6-1 and TRBJ1-2; no clear D. The V gene lost 3 bases and the J gene lost 2 bases, with 13 bases spanning the gap. Germline-derived CDR1 and CDR2 are MNHNS and SASEGT. This CDR3 contains 15 residues. The CDR3 loop is CASSDFSGPNYGYTF. CDR3 coding DNA: TGTGCCAGCAGTGATTTCTCCGGGCCGAACTATGGCTACACCTTC.

CDR3 DNA: TGCGCCAGCAGCCAGGGGGCTAATAACTATGGCTACACCTTC. Protein sequence: CASSQGANNYGYTF. J is TRBJ1-2 and V is TRBV5-1, with 8 bases lining up with TRBD1. V dropped 4 bases and J dropped 1; count of bases not matched to a gene: 3. There are 14 residues in the CDR3. CDR1 SGHRS and CDR2 YFSETQ come from the germline V gene.

In DNA, the CDR3 is TGTGCCAGCAGCCAAGAGGGACAGCGTTTCACAGATACGCAGTATTTT. It is translated as CASSQEGQRFTDTQYF. The chain couples TRBV4-2 to TRBJ2-3; 7 bases line up with TRBD1. CDR1 LGHNA and CDR2 YNFKEQ come from the germline V gene. The trim removed 0 bases at V and 2 bases at J, leaving 5 bases unmatched. The CDR3 length is 16 residues.

The V gene is TRBV28, the J gene TRBJ1-1, with 7 positions matching TRBD1. Germline-derived CDR1 and CDR2 are MDHEN and SYDVKM. CDR3 size: 15 residues. With V trimmed by 2 bases and J by 0 bases, 3 bases remained unmatched. As DNA, the CDR3 is TGTGCCAGCAGTTTAGGGGGACAGATGAACACTGAAGCTTTCTTT. Translation: CASSLGGQMNTEAFF.

This clone was detected only a few times. The chain recombines TRBV5-1 with TRBJ1-2; 7 bases line up with TRBD1. The ends lost 4 bases at V and 3 bases at J; junction bases unmatched: 6. Germline V gene data show CDR1 as SGHRS and CDR2 as YFSETQ. The CDR3 covers 14 residues. The CDR3 DNA sequence: TGCGCCAGCAGCCGCGACAGGGCGGACTATGGCTACACCTTC. It codes for CASSRDRADYGYTF.

The chain is built from TRBV10-2 and TRBJ2-5, with 8 bases lining up with TRBD2. The CDR3 loop spans 13 amino acids. The V gene end was trimmed by 7 bases and the J gene end by 9 bases; junction bases not matched to a gene: 10. Germline-derived CDR1 and CDR2 are WSHSY and SAAADI. CDR3 bases: TGCGCCAGCAAGGAGCGTTCGGGGGGGGCCCAGTACTTC. Its translation: CASKERSGGAQYF.

The chain uses TRBV2 and TRBJ2-5; 7 nucleotides match TRBD2. Germline-derived CDR1 and CDR2 are SNHLY and FYNNEI. The CDR3 has 16 residues. The ends lost 2 bases at V and 5 bases at J; junction bases unmatched: 11. The CDR3: CASSELGRVLTETQYF. The CDR3 region has the DNA TGTGCCAGCAGTGAATTGGGGAGGGTCTTAACCGAGACCCAGTACTTC.

The chain is built from TRBV18 and TRBJ1-1; D is possibly TRBD1 (5 bases). Germline V gene sequence: CDR1 KGHSH, CDR2 LQKENI. This CDR3 is 13 amino acids long. V gave up 3 bases and J gave up 3 bases, with 8 bases separating them. CDR3 coding DNA: TGTGCCAGCTCACCCACCAGGGACACTGAAGCTTTCTTT. This sequence encodes CASSPTRDTEAFF.